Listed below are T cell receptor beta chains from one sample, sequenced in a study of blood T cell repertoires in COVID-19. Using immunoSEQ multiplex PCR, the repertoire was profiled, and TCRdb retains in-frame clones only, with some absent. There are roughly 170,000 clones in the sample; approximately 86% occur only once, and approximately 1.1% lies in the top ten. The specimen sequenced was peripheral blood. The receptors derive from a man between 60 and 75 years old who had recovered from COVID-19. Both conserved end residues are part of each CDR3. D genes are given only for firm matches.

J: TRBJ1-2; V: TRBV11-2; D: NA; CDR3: CASSLGRLDYGYTF
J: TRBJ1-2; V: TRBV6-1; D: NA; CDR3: CASSELSGKIGYTF
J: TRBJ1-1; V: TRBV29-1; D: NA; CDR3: CSVVKGRDEAFF
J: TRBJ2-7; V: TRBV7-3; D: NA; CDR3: CASSLEGSEQYF
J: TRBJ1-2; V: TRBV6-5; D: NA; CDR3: CASRPGPYYGYTF
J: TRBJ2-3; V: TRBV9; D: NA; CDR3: CASSVGIQGGDTQYF
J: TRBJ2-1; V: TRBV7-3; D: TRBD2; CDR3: CASSAQAVWGEGEQFF
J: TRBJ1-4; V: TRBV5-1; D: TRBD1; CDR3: CASSPGTGNEKLFF
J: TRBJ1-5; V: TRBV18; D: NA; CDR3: CASSPEEGLAQHF
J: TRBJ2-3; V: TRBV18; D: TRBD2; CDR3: CASSPLPGLAGGPSDTQYF
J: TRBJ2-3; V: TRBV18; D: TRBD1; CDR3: CASSPGQADTQYF
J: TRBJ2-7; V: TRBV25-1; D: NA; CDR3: CASSPLTSASYEQYF
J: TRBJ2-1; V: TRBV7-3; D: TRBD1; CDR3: CASSARDRGSDEQFF
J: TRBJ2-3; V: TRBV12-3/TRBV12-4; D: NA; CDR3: CASNLQGVDTQYF
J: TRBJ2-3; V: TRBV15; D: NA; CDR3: CATSRDLSTDTQYF
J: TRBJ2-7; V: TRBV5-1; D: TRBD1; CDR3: CASSLRDRVEQYF
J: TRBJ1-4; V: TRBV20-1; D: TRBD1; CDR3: CSASPGQGATSNEKLFF
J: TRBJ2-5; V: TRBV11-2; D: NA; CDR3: CASSLEGDRGETQYF
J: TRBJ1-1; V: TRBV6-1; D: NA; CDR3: CASSEAPGVNTEAFF
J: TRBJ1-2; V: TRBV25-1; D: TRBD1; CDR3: CASSGETGESYGYTF
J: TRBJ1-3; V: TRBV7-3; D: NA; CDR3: CASSRGTGNTIYF
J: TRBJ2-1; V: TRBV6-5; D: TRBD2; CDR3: CASSYSTSGHNEQFF
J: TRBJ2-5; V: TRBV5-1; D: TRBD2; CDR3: CASGRGDRGVETQYF